This T cell receptor (beta chain) appears in the sequencing data of a study of blood T cell repertoires in COVID-19. Study details: COVID-19 samples, acute and convalescent, were from the United States, Italy and Spain. PBMCs, B-cell-depleted T cells, or T cells were the source of the cDNA or gDNA that made up the material.

Source study methods: Reference gene primer amplification in the assay estimated nucleated cell counts. The data were produced by immunoSEQ multiplex PCR, yet TCRdb's version contains in-frame clones alone and is incomplete. The D gene and trimming were derived from the DNA, and the V and J assignments and clone size from that table. This table holds around 450,000 clones, 70% to 90% found once. The study assigned cohorts using participant-reported clinical history. Deletions cut 6 bases from V and 3 bases from J, with 12 bases between. Per the germline V gene, CDR1 is SQVTM and CDR2 is ANQGSEA. The CDR3 extends over 12 amino acids.

The origin of this receptor is a woman under 30 with acute COVID-19. The rearrangement uses TRBV29-1 and TRBJ2-7; possibly TRBD1 for D (7 bases). Material: PBMCs or T cells enriched from blood (not recorded which). In DNA, the CDR3 is TGCAGCGTCCCAGGGGGGAGCTACGAGCAGTACTTC. Encoded protein: CSVPGGSYEQYF.